The next 9 T cell receptor beta chains were all read from a single sample in a study of blood T cell repertoires in COVID-19. TCRdb's copy holds only in-frame clones and misses some; the assay was immunoSEQ multiplex PCR. The table shows some 130,000 clones, with 78% occurring only once. Sequenced sample: peripheral blood. Receptors originate from a man between 60 and 75 years old who had recovered from COVID-19.

This clone has just one count. V usage is TRBV5-1 and J usage is TRBJ2-3, with D perhaps matching TRBD1 (6 bases). This CDR3 contains 17 residues. Trimming removed 3 bases from V and 0 bases from J, with 17 bases in between. Germline values: CDR1 SGHRS, CDR2 YFSETQ. This CDR3 reads CASSSTGVGGSTDTQYF. The CDR3 region has the DNA TGCGCCAGCAGCTCTACCGGAGTAGGGGGTAGCACAGATACGCAGTATTTT.

V usage is TRBV19 and J usage is TRBJ2-1; 8 nucleotides align to TRBD2. The germline CDR1 and CDR2 sequences are LNHDA and SQIVND (reference sequence). The CDR3 consists of 15 residues. V trimming: 7 bases; J trimming: 6 bases; junction bases outside the gene matches: 11. The CDR3 is CASTQTGGAVNEQFF. The CDR3, as DNA: TGTGCCAGTACCCAGACCGGGGGGGCAGTCAATGAGCAGTTCTTC.

The CDR3 is CASSGLAGISTDTQYF. The CDR3 coding sequence is TGTGCCAGCAGCGGACTAGCGGGGATTAGCACAGATACGCAGTATTTT. The chain is built from TRBV28 and TRBJ2-3; 12 bases are a match to TRBD2. This CDR3 spans 16 amino acids. The V segment lost 6 bases and the J segment 0 bases; nucleotides outside the gene matches: 4. Per germline, CDR1 MDHEN and CDR2 SYDVKM.

About this clone: At the DNA level, this CDR3 is encoded by other sequences in the same sample as well. The chain has TRBV19 and TRBJ1-1; possibly TRBD1 for D (5 bases). The length of the CDR3 is 14 residues. V was cut by 3 bases and J by 1 base, with 9 bases left in between. Germline V lookup: CDR1 LNHDA, CDR2 SQIVND (reference sequence). The CDR3 DNA sequence: TGTGCCAGTAGTATTGGCCAGGGGAACACTGAAGCTTTCTTT. It codes for CASSIGQGNTEAFF.

The CDR3 loop reads CASSAGLSSYEQYF. CDR3 sequence (DNA): TGTGCCAGCAGTGCAGGGTTGAGCTCCTACGAGCAGTACTTC. This rearrangement joins TRBV7-2 to TRBJ2-7; D possibly corresponds to TRBD1 (5 bases). The CDR3 extends over 14 amino acids. V lost 6 bases and J 0 bases, leaving 12 bases between the germline ends. Germline V CDR1 and CDR2: SGHTA, FQGNSA.

The chain has TRBV4-3 and TRBJ2-7; 14 bases fit TRBD2. V shed 4 bases, J shed 7 bases, and the junction held 3 bases outside the gene matches. The CDR3 is made up of 14 amino acids. Looked up from germline, CDR1 is LGHNA and CDR2 is YSLEER. CDR3 amino acids: CASSLGLAGVEQYF. Here the CDR3 DNA reads TGCGCCAGCAGCCTGGGACTAGCGGGAGTGGAGCAGTACTTC.

The chain joins TRBV6-6 to TRBJ1-2; no clear D. V was pared by 6 bases and J by 2 bases, with 10 bases between. Looked up from germline, CDR1 is MNHNY and CDR2 is SVGAGI (reference sequence). The CDR3 contains 13 residues. The CDR3 nucleotides are TGTGCCAGCAGAGGACGGGAGAACTATGGCTACACCTTC. Amino acid sequence: CASRGRENYGYTF.

This clone has just one count. The genes are TRBV9 and TRBJ1-1, with TRBD1 as a possible D gene (5 bases). V was cut by 4 bases and J by 5 bases, with 12 bases left in between. This CDR3 contains 13 residues. CDR1 SGDLS and CDR2 YYNGEE come from the germline V gene. The CDR3 nucleotides are TGTGCCAGCAGCCCCATAAAGGGGACTGAAGCTTTCTTT. Protein sequence: CASSPIKGTEAFF.

The V call is TRBV18, the J call TRBJ2-2; tentatively, D is TRBD2 (5 bases). Trimming took off 4 bases at V and 7 bases at J, with 13 bases between the two ends. The CDR3 runs to 14 residues. Germline V CDR1 and CDR2: KGHSH, LQKENI. The CDR3 reads CASSRELVDGELFF. CDR3 coding DNA: TGTGCCAGCTCACGGGAGTTGGTGGACGGGGAGCTGTTTTTT.